The clone carrying this TCR beta chain appeared a few times. This entry is derived from a study of T cells in Graves' hyperthyroidism and ophthalmopathy. About the study: Initial diagnosis, before any treatment, was when peripheral blood was collected.

Using RNA transcripts as the source, TCR beta CDR3 regions were amplified. TCR CDR3 underwent first-round RT-PCR with the HTBI primer set. MiXCR, run by TCRdb on the multiplex PCR reads, gives a single entry per CDR3 protein. The table lists a few hundred thousand distinct CDR3 sequences, around 19% of them singletons. Criteria for exclusion of patients were uncontrolled infection, other autoimmune disease, pregnancy or lactation. The V end was cut by 0 bases, the J end by 4 bases, with 22 bases between. Germline CDR1 reads GTSNPN; CDR2 reads SVGIG (reference sequence). There are 18 residues in the CDR3.

The source of this sequence is a middle-aged man with Graves' ophthalmopathy. The genes are TRBV30 and TRBJ2-1; D perhaps matches TRBD2 (5 bases). Sequencing input: blood. The DNA for the CDR3 is TGTGCCTGGAGTGTACGCTGGGGTCTCAACCCGGGGTACAATGAGCAGTTCTTC. Its protein product is CAWSVRWGLNPGYNEQFF. The variable domain in full, with the rest retrieved from reference TRBV30 and TRBJ2-1, is SQTIHQWPATLVQPVGSPLSLECTVEGTSNPNLYWYRQAAGRGLQLLFYSVGIGQISSEVPQNLSASRPQDRQFILSSKKLLLSDSGFYLCAWSVRWGLNPGYNEQFFGPGTRLTVL.